The T cell receptor beta chain under discussion was sequenced for a study of response to subunit inactivated influenza vaccine. CDR1 is MDHEN and CDR2 is SYDVKM in the germline V gene. Germline trimming cut 4 bases from V and 11 bases from J; bases unmatched to any gene: 1. The CDR3 runs 11 residues. TCRdb re-derived calls from the RT-PCR reads in MiXCR, one entry per CDR3 protein. There are 500,000 to 600,000 distinct CDR3 sequences in the sample; roughly 10% occur only once, and roughly 11% lies in the top ten. The data were also submitted as part of a second study, on T cells expressing NK-cell markers. Turning to that study: A 5'RACE template switching approach incorporating UMIs was used to make TCR beta cDNA. TCR beta repertoires came from sorted CD3+CD56+NKG2C+, CD3+CD56+NKG2C- and CD3+CD56-NKG2C+ T cells. There were seven HCMV-seropositive donors and one seronegative donor among the eight sequenced.

The chain employs TRBV28 and TRBJ2-1; 8 bases map to TRBD2. The clonotype was recovered from a man aged 45-65 years who received an inactivated influenza vaccine. The sequences come from PBMCs from blood, collected on the day of vaccination. DNA for the CDR3: TGTGCCAGCAGTTATAGCGGGAAGCAGTTCTTC. Translated, it gives CASSYSGKQFF. Together with reference TRBV28 and TRBJ2-1, the CDR3 gives the full variable domain: DVKVTQSSRYLVKRTGEKVFLECVQDMDHENMFWYRQDPGLGLRLIYFSYDVKMKEKGDIPEGYSVSREKKERFSLILESASTNQTSMYLCASSYSGKQFFGPGTRLTVL.